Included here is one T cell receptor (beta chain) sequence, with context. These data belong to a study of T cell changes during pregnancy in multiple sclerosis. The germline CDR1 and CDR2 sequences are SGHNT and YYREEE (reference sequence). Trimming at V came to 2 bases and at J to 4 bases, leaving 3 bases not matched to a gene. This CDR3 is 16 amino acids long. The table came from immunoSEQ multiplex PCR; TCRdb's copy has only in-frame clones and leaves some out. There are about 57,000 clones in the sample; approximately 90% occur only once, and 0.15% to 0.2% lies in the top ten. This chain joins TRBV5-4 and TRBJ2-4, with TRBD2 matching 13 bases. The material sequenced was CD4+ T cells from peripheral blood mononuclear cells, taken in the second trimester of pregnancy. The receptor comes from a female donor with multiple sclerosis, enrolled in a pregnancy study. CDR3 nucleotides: TGTGCCAGCAGCTTACTAGCGGGGGGGGAAAAAAACATTCAGTACTTC. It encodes CASSLLAGGEKNIQYF. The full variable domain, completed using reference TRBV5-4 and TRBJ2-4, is ETGVTQSPTHLIKTRGQQVTLRCSSQSGHNTVSWYQQALGQGPQFIFQYYREEENGRGNFPPRFSGLQFPNYSSELNVNALELDDSALYLCASSLLAGGEKNIQYFGAGTRLSVL.